Presented here are 11 T cell receptor beta chains from one specimen sequenced in a study of blood T cell repertoires in COVID-19. Clones were read by immunoSEQ multiplex PCR, and TCRdb kept only the in-frame ones, dropping some. The table shows just under 45,000 clones, with approximately 87% occurring only once. The source material was peripheral blood. These receptors were taken from a man in his forties with COVID-19, enrolled during active disease.

V usage is TRBV29-1 and J usage is TRBJ2-5; 7 nucleotides align to TRBD2. Trimming took 7 bases from V and 4 from J; bases not matched to a gene: 9. The CDR3 spans 13 residues. Germline CDR1 is SQVTM and CDR2 is ANQGSEA. CDR3 loop: CSGWGGEGETQYF. CDR3 DNA sequence: TGCAGCGGATGGGGGGGAGAGGGAGAGACCCAGTACTTC.

This chain uses TRBV2 with TRBJ1-6; D is possibly TRBD1 (6 bases). The CDR3 is made up of 14 amino acids. The germline V gene has CDR1 SNHLY and CDR2 FYNNEI. Trimming removed 5 bases from V and 4 bases from J, with 9 bases in between. The CDR3 spells CASSWDIYNSPLHF. CDR3 DNA sequence: TGTGCCAGCAGTTGGGACATTTATAATTCACCCCTCCACTTT.

The V and J genes are TRBV9 and TRBJ1-1; D remains unclear. Per germline, CDR1 SGDLS and CDR2 YYNGEE. V lost 6 bases and J lost 3, with 21 bases in between. The CDR3 contains 16 residues. CDR3 sequence: CASTASDFSRDTEAFF. The CDR3 nucleotides read TGTGCCAGCACCGCCAGTGACTTCTCGAGAGACACTGAAGCTTTCTTT. Filled out from reference TRBV9 and TRBJ1-1, the complete variable domain reads DSGVTQTPKHLITATGQRVTLRCSPRSGDLSVYWYQQSLDQGLQFLIQYYNGEERAKGNILERFSAQQFPDLHSELNLSSLELGDSALYFCASTASDFSRDTEAFFGQGTRLTVV.

The V and J genes are TRBV19 and TRBJ1-2, with TRBD1 identical over 8 bases. V dropped 5 bases and J dropped 5; count of bases not matched to a gene: 7. The CDR3 has 14 amino acids. Germline loops: CDR1 LNHDA, CDR2 SQIVND (reference sequence). CDR3 sequence reads: CASSPQTGEYGYTF. The CDR3 nucleotides are TGTGCCAGTAGTCCCCAGACAGGGGAGTATGGCTACACCTTC.

The chain couples TRBV2 to TRBJ2-2; 9 bases agree with TRBD1. After removal of 4 bases from V and 2 bases from J, the junction contained 8 bases not matched to a gene. Germline V CDR1 and CDR2: SNHLY, FYNNEI. The CDR3 runs to 17 residues. The CDR3 reads CASSGERQGVNTGELFF. DNA of the CDR3: TGTGCCAGCAGTGGGGAGAGACAGGGGGTTAACACCGGGGAGCTGTTTTTT.

This chain links TRBV12-3 or TRBV12-4 with TRBJ1-2; TRBD1 is a possible D gene (5 bases). V was shortened by 5 bases and J by 8 bases, with 15 bases between the two germline ends. The CDR3 is 13 amino acids. This CDR3 reads CASSRLGWGGYTF. In DNA form, the CDR3 reads TGTGCCAGCAGTCGGTTGGGGTGGGGCGGCTACACCTTC.

The V gene is TRBV24-1, the J gene TRBJ1-1; no clear D gene. The CDR3 sequence is 12 residues long. Germline CDR1 KGHDR, CDR2 SFDVKD. V lost 3 bases and J 11 bases, leaving 12 bases between the germline ends. In nucleotides, the CDR3 is TGTGCCACCAGTGATCCTCCCGGGGAGGCTTTCTTT. Translating gives CATSDPPGEAFF.

The chain is built from TRBV4-1 and TRBJ2-2; D is unclear. The CDR3 spans 17 residues. V was trimmed by 1 base and J by 6 bases, leaving 18 bases between them. Germline CDR1 is MGHRA and CDR2 is YSYEKL. CDR3 sequence (DNA): TGCGCCAGCAGCCAAGGTCGTGAGACTGCCGTTCCCGGGGAGCTGTTTTTT. The encoded protein is CASSQGRETAVPGELFF.

V is TRBV6-6 and J is TRBJ1-6; 10 nucleotides agree with TRBD1. The germline V gene has CDR1 MNHNY and CDR2 SVGAGI (reference sequence). There are 14 residues in the CDR3. J gave up 7 bases and V 8 bases, and 5 bases lay outside the gene matches. CDR3 in DNA: TGTGCCAGCGGGACAGGGGCTTCCAATTCACCCCTCCACTTT. Translation: CASGTGASNSPLHF.

Only a few counts were recorded for this clone. The gene calls are TRBV2 and TRBJ2-1; 14 bases map to TRBD2. V lost 8 bases and J lost 8; bases outside the gene matches: 5. CDR1 and CDR2 from the germline V gene are SNHLY and FYNNEI. The CDR3 is 14 amino acids. Here the CDR3 reads CASGTSGRADEQFF. DNA for the CDR3: TGTGCCAGCGGGACTAGCGGGAGAGCGGATGAGCAGTTCTTC.

The rearrangement joins TRBV6-1 to TRBJ1-2; tentatively, D is TRBD1 (5 bases). The germline gives CDR1 MNHNS, CDR2 SASEGT. The CDR3 totals 13 residues. V gave up 1 base and J gave up 4 bases, with 7 bases separating them. This chain's CDR3 is CASSEGGVYGYTF. DNA of the CDR3: TGTGCCAGCAGTGAAGGGGGCGTCTATGGCTACACCTTC.